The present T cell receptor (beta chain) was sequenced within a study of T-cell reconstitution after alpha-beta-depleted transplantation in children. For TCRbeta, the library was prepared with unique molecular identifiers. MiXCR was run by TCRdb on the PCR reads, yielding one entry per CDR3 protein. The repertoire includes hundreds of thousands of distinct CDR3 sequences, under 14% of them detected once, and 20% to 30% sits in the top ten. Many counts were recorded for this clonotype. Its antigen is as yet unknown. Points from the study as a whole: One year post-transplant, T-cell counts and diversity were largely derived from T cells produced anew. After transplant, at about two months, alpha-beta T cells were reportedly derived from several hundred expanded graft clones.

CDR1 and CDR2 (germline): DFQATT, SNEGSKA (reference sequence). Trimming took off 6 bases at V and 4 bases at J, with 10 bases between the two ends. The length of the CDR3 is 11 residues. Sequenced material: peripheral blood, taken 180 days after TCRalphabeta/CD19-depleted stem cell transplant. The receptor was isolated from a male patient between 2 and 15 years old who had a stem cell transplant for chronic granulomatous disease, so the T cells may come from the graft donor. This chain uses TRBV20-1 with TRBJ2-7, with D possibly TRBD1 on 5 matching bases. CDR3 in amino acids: CSAQVEYEQYF. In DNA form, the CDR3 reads TGCAGTGCACAGGTAGAATACGAGCAGTACTTC.